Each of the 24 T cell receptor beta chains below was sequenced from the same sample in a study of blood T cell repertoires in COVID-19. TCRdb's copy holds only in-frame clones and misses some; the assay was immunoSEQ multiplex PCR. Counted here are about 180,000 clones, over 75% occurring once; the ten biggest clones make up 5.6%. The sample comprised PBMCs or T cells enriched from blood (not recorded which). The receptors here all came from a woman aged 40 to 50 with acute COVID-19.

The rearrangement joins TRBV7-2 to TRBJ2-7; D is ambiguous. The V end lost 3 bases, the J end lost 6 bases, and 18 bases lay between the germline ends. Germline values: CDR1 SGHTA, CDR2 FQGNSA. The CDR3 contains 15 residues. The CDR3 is CASSFLSGPLSEQYF. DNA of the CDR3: TGTGCCAGCAGCTTTCTTAGTGGGCCTCTCTCCGAGCAGTACTTC.

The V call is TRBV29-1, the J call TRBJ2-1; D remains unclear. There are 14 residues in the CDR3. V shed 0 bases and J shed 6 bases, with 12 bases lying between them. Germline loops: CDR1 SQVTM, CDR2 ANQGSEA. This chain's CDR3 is CSVEDRSTVNEQFF. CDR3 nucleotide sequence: TGCAGCGTTGAAGATCGAAGTACGGTCAATGAGCAGTTCTTC.

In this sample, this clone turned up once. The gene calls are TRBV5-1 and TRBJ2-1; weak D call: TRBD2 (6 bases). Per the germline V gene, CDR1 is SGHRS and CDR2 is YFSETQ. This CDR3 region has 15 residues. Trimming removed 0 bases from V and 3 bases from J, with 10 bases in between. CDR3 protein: CASSLVGGIYNEQFF. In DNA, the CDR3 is TGCGCCAGCAGCTTGGTTGGCGGGATCTACAATGAGCAGTTCTTC.

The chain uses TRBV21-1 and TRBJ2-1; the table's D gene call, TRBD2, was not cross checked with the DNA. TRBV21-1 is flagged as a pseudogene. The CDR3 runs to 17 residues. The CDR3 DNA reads TGTGCCAGCAGCAAAGTAGGCGGCGGGAGGGGGAACAATGAGCAGTTCTTC. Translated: CASSKVGGGRGNNEQFF.

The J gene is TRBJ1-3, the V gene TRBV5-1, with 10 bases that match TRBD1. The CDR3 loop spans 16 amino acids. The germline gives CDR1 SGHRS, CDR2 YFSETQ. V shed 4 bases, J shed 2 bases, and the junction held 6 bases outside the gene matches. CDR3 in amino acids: CASSPTGQGAGNTIYF. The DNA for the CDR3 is TGCGCCAGCAGCCCTACAGGACAGGGGGCTGGAAACACCATATATTTT.

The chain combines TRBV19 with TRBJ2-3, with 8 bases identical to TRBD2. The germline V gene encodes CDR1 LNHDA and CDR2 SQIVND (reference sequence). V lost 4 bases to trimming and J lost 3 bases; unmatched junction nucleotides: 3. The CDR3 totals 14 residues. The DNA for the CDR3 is TGTGCCAGTAGTAACCTAGCGGGTACAGATACGCAGTATTTT. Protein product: CASSNLAGTDTQYF.

CDR3 coding DNA: TGCAGCGCTAGCCGGTCGGGGAGCTCCTACAATGAGCAGTTCTTC. Its translation is CSASRSGSSYNEQFF. The chain employs TRBV29-1 and TRBJ2-1; a weak D match, TRBD2 (5 bases). Germline V gives CDR1 SQVTM, CDR2 ANQGSEA. V lost 7 bases and J lost 0, with 16 bases in between. This CDR3 comprises 15 residues.

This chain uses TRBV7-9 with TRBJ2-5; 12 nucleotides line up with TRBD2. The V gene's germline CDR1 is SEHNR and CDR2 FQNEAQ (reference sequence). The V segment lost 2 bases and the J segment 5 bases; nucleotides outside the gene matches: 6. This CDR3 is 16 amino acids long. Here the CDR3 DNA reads TGTGCCAGCAGCTTACTAGCGGGAGGGCCTGGTGAGACCCAGTACTTC. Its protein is CASSLLAGGPGETQYF.

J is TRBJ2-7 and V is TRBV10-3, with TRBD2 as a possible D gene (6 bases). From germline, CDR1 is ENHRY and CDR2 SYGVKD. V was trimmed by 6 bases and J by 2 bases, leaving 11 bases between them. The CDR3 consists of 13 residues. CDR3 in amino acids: CAIRAGTTYEQYF. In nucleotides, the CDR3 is TGTGCCATCAGGGCGGGAACTACCTACGAGCAGTACTTC.

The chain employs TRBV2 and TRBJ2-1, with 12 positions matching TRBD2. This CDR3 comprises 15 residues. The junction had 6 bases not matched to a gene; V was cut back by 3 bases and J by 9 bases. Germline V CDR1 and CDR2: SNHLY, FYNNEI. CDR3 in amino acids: CASSDLAGGKGEQFF. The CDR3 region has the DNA TGTGCCAGCAGTGACCTAGCGGGAGGGAAAGGTGAGCAGTTCTTC.

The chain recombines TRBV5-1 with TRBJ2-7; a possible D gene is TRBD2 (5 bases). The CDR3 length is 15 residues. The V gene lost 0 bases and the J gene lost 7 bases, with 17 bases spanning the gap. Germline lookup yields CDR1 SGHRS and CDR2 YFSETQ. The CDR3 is CASSLGLFGPDEQYF. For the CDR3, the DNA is TGCGCCAGCAGCTTGGGACTATTCGGGCCGGATGAGCAGTACTTC.

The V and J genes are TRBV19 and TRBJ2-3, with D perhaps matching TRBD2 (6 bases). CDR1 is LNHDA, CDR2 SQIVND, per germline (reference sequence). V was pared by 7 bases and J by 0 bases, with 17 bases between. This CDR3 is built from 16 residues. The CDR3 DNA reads TGTGCCAGTACGAGTGGAGGAGGGACTAGCACAGATACGCAGTATTTT. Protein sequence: CASTSGGGTSTDTQYF.

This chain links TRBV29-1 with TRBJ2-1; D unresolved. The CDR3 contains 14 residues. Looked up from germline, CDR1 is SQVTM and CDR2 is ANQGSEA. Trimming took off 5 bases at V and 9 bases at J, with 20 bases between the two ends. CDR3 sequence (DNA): TGCAGCGTTAGTTTGGCGGATTCCTTGGGTGAGCAGTTCTTC. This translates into CSVSLADSLGEQFF.

CDR3 sequence reads: CSVAPQGAYGYTF. The CDR3 DNA reads TGCAGCGTTGCCCCACAGGGGGCCTATGGCTACACCTTC. This chain connects TRBV29-1 to TRBJ1-2; 9 nucleotides match TRBD1. Germline V gene sequence: CDR1 SQVTM, CDR2 ANQGSEA. V shed 4 bases, J shed 4 bases, and the junction held 4 bases outside the gene matches. CDR3 length equals 13 residues.

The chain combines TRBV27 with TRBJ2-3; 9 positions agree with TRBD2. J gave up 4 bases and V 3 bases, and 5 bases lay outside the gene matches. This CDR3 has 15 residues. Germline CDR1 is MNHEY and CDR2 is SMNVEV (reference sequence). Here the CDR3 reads CASSFGSGSPDTQYF. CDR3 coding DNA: TGTGCCAGCAGTTTTGGTAGCGGGAGTCCAGATACGCAGTATTTT.

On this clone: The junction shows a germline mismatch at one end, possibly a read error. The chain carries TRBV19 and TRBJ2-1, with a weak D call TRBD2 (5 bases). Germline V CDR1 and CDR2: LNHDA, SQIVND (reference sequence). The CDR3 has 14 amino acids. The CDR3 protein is CASRLSPLGLEEIF. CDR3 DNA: TGTGCCAGTAGACTTAGTCCACTAGGTTTGGAAGAGATCTTC.

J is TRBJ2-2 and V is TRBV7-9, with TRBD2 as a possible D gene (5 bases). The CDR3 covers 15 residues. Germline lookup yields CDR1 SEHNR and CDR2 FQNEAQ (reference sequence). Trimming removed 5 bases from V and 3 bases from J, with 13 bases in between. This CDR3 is CASSRKSADTGELFF. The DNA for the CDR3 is TGTGCCAGCAGCCGGAAGTCAGCGGACACCGGGGAGCTGTTTTTT.

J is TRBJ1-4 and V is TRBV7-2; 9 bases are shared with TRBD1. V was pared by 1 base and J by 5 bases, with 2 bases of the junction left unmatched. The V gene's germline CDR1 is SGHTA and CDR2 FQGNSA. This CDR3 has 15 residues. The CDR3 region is CASSLVGTGNEKLFF. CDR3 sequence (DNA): TGTGCCAGCAGCTTAGTCGGGACAGGGAATGAAAAACTGTTTTTT.

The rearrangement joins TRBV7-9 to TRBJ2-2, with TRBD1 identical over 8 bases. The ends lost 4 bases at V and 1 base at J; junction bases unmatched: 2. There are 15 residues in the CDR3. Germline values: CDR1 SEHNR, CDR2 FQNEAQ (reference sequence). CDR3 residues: CASSSGQVNTGELFF. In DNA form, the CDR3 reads TGTGCCAGCAGCTCGGGACAGGTGAACACCGGGGAGCTGTTTTTT.

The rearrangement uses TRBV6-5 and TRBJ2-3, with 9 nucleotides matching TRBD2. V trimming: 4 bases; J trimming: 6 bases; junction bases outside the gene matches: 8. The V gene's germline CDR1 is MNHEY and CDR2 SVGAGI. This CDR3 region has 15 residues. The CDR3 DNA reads TGTGCCAGCAGTTCTAGCGGGGTTGGGAGGGATACGCAGTATTTT. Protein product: CASSSSGVGRDTQYF.

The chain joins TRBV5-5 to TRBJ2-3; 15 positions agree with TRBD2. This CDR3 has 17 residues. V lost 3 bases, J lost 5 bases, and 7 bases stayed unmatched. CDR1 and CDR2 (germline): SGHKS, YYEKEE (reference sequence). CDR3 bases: TGTGCCAGCAGCTCCCCGGGGACTAGCGGGGGGAGAGATACGCAGTATTTT. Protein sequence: CASSSPGTSGGRDTQYF.

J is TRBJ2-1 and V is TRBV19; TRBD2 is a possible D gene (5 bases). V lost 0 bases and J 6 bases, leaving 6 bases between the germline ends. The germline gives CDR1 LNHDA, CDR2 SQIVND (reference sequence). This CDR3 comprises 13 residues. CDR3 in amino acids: CASSIELGNEQFF. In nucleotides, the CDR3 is TGTGCCAGTAGTATAGAACTAGGCAATGAGCAGTTCTTC.

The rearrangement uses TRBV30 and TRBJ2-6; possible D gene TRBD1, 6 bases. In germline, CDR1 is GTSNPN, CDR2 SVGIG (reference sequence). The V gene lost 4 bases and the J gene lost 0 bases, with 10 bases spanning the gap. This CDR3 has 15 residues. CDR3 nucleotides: TGTGCCTGGAAGGGGGTGGGCTCTGGGGCCAACGTCCTGACTTTC. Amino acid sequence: CAWKGVGSGANVLTF. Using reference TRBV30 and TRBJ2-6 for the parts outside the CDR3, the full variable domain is SQTIHQWPATLVQPVGSPLSLECTVEGTSNPNLYWYRQAAGRGLQLLFYSVGIGQISSEVPQNLSASRPQDRQFILSSKKLLLSDSGFYLCAWKGVGSGANVLTFGAGSRLTVL.

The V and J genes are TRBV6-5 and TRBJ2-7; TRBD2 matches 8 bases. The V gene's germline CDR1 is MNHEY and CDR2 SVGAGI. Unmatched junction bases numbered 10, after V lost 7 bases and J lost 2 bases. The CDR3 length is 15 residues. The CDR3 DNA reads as TGTGCCAGCACCACAACGGGAGGGGTCGCCTACGAGCAGTACTTC. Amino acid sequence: CASTTTGGVAYEQYF.